Shown below are 10 T cell receptor beta chains from a single sample sequenced in a study of blood T cells in healthy people across ages (dated by TCRdb to the mid-2010s). Libraries came from 5' RACE. Sequencing instrument: Illumina HiSeq 2500. The second PCR ran for about 6 to 12 cycles and used a J-beta primer mix along with a sample-barcoded 5' primer. TCRdb trimmed the raw reads at Q25, called clones with MiXCR and kept productive beta chains. Each entry merges the rows of one CDR3 protein and shows their most common DNA and genes. The sample table contains just under 550,000 distinct CDR3 sequences; only one count was recorded for around 24% of them. Of the sample, approximately 10% is held by the ten largest clones. This sample also belongs to another study, concerning T cells of mothers and their children.

Sequencing input: blood. The receptors here all came from a boy younger than 18 in good health.

Regarding this clonotype: This may be a read error, as it is one base from a much larger clone. The chain recombines TRBV7-8 with TRBJ2-1, with D unresolved. The CDR3 contains 16 residues. Germline CDR1 and CDR2: SGHVS and FQNEAQ. Trimming removed 2 bases from V and 0 bases from J, with 11 bases in between. The CDR3 loop is CASSLINGSSYNEQFF. In nucleotides, the CDR3 is TGTGCCAGCAGCTTAATTAACGGTAGCTCCTACAATGAGCAGTTCTTC.

This clonotype was recorded once. V is TRBV14 and J is TRBJ1-1; 7 bases are shared with TRBD1. The ends lost 2 bases at V and 5 bases at J; junction bases unmatched: 8. The CDR3 is made up of 15 amino acids. Per germline, CDR1 SGHDN and CDR2 FVKESK. This CDR3 is CASSQFQGVGTEAFF. The CDR3 bases are TGTGCCAGCAGCCAATTTCAGGGGGTCGGGACTGAAGCTTTCTTT.

In its sample, this clonotype was seen a few times. The gene calls are TRBV27 and TRBJ1-5; 8 bases align to TRBD1. Germline V gene lookup returns CDR1 MNHEY and CDR2 SMNVEV (reference sequence). The J segment lost 1 base and the V segment lost 2 bases, leaving 7 bases of the junction unmatched. There are 17 residues in the CDR3. CDR3 sequence: CASSLGAAGGSNQPQHF. As DNA, the CDR3 is TGTGCCAGCAGTTTAGGGGCGGCAGGGGGCAGCAATCAGCCCCAGCATTTT.

This chain joins TRBV5-1 and TRBJ2-5; possible D gene TRBD1, 5 bases. Between the trimmed V and J ends, which lost 1 base and 4 bases, there was a span of 11 bases. This CDR3 region has 14 residues. Germline V gene lookup returns CDR1 SGHRS and CDR2 YFSETQ. For the CDR3, the DNA is TGCGCCAGCAGCTTGAGGGGCGGCATAGAGACCCAGTACTTC. This sequence encodes CASSLRGGIETQYF.

This sequence joins TRBV9 and TRBJ2-1; TRBD2 might be the D (6 bases). V was shortened by 2 bases and J by 4 bases, with 16 bases between the two germline ends. The germline CDR1 and CDR2 sequences are SGDLS and YYNGEE. This CDR3 spans 16 amino acids. As DNA, the CDR3 is TGTGCCAGCAGCGTTTCGAGGAGCGGGCGATACAATGAGCAGTTCTTC. This gives the protein CASSVSRSGRYNEQFF. Full variable domain (rest looked up from reference TRBV9 and TRBJ2-1): DSGVTQTPKHLITATGQRVTLRCSPRSGDLSVYWYQQSLDQGLQFLIQYYNGEERAKGNILERFSAQQFPDLHSELNLSSLELGDSALYFCASSVSRSGRYNEQFFGPGTRLTVL.

This chain joins TRBV6-5 and TRBJ1-5; D unresolved. CDR3 length equals 17 residues. Looked up from germline, CDR1 is MNHEY and CDR2 is SVGAGI. With 1 base removed from V and 0 bases from J, the gap between germline ends came to 13 bases. Written as DNA, the CDR3 is TGTGCCAGCAGTTACTTTTCAGCGGGCGATAGCAATCAGCCCCAGCATTTT. Translating gives CASSYFSAGDSNQPQHF.

J is TRBJ2-1 and V is TRBV7-2; 8 nucleotides match TRBD2. The trim removed 0 bases at V and 5 bases at J, leaving 15 bases unmatched. Germline-derived CDR1 and CDR2 are SGHTA and FQGNSA. The CDR3 contains 19 residues. CDR3 bases: TGTGCCAGCAGCTTAGCGCTTTTGGCGGGAGGCCTCCCCGACAATGAGCAGTTCTTC. The encoded protein is CASSLALLAGGLPDNEQFF.

The chain has TRBV6-2 or TRBV6-3 and TRBJ2-7, with D perhaps assigned TRBD1 or TRBD2 (5 bases each). The J call may be in error: the DNA end matches TRBJ2-1 better. Germline assignment: CDR1 MNHEY and CDR2 SVGEGT. This CDR3 region has 14 residues. The CDR3 here is CASSYFSGTNEQFF. In DNA form, the CDR3 reads TGTGCCAGCAGTTACTTTTCAGGGACCAATGAGCAGTTCTTC.

A note on this clonotype: Germline is not matched at one junction end, which may reflect a read error. The rearrangement links TRBV5-1 to TRBJ1-2; D might be TRBD1 (6 bases). Germline CDR1 reads SGHRS; CDR2 reads YFSETQ. This CDR3 is 15 amino acids long. The CDR3 loop is CASSLKQGDFYGHTF. The CDR3 coding sequence is TGCGCCAGCAGCTTGAAACAGGGAGACTTCTATGGCCACACCTTC.

The table lists this clonotype with a few counts. The chain links TRBV27 to TRBJ2-1; 8 bases agree with TRBD1. This CDR3 region has 15 residues. Germline V CDR1 and CDR2: MNHEY, SMNVEV (reference sequence). With V trimmed by 5 bases and J by 4 bases, 7 bases remained unmatched. CDR3 region: CASSLRQGRYNEQFF. The DNA of the CDR3 is TGTGCCAGCAGTCTACGACAGGGGCGATACAATGAGCAGTTCTTC.